Shown below are 32 T cell receptor beta chains from a single sample sequenced in a study of control samples from healthy donors and cancer patients. Generated by immunoSEQ multiplex PCR, the TCRdb table keeps only in-frame clones and is missing some. The sample has 170,000 or so clones, 90% seen once. The sample was blood. The receptors originated from a woman in her forties or fifties in good health.

The V call is TRBV5-4, the J call TRBJ2-5; 7 positions agree with TRBD1. Germline CDR1 is SGHNT and CDR2 is YYREEE (reference sequence). Unmatched junction bases numbered 5, after V lost 0 bases and J lost 3 bases. The length of the CDR3 is 15 residues. CDR3 amino acids: CASSLGGGAKETQYF. The CDR3 bases are TGTGCCAGCAGCTTGGGAGGGGGCGCGAAAGAGACCCAGTACTTC.

The chain uses TRBV6-5 and TRBJ2-2; no definite D call. This CDR3 contains 15 residues. The ends were cut back, 7 bases at V and 2 bases at J, with 14 bases in the middle. Looked up from germline, CDR1 is MNHEY and CDR2 is SVGAGI. CDR3 amino acids: CASTDRSPNTGELFF. The CDR3 DNA reads TGTGCCAGCACCGATAGGAGTCCCAACACCGGGGAGCTGTTTTTT.

The J gene is TRBJ1-2, the V gene TRBV6-1; 10 nucleotides align to TRBD1. Per the germline V gene, CDR1 is MNHNS and CDR2 is SASEGT. V was pared by 3 bases and J by 6 bases, with 7 bases of the junction left unmatched. This CDR3 has 15 residues. CDR3 protein: CASSETGGGEDGYTF. CDR3 coding DNA: TGTGCCAGCAGTGAGACAGGGGGCGGTGAGGATGGCTACACCTTC.

The chain couples TRBV28 to TRBJ1-2; D is possibly TRBD1 (5 bases). CDR1 and CDR2 from the germline V gene are MDHEN and SYDVKM. V gave up 5 bases and J gave up 5 bases, with 15 bases separating them. The CDR3 loop spans 14 amino acids. The CDR3 region is CASSVSSGRYGYTF. CDR3 DNA: TGTGCCAGCAGTGTATCATCAGGGCGTTATGGCTACACCTTC.

There are a few counts of this clone. The rearrangement joins TRBV28 to TRBJ1-4; the D is unclear. Trimming shortened V by 3 bases and J by 5 bases, and 19 bases separated the two germline ends. Per germline, CDR1 MDHEN and CDR2 SYDVKM. The CDR3 length is 17 residues. The DNA for the CDR3 is TGTGCCAGCAGTTTCCCCACGGACCGGACTGGGAATGAAAAACTGTTTTTT. This translates into CASSFPTDRTGNEKLFF.

The chain combines TRBV28 with TRBJ1-1; 8 bases align to TRBD1. V trimming: 6 bases; J trimming: 3 bases; junction bases outside the gene matches: 12. The germline gives CDR1 MDHEN, CDR2 SYDVKM. This CDR3 is 16 amino acids long. CDR3 bases: TGTGCCAGCAGATCCACGACCGGGACAGGACACACTGAAGCTTTCTTT. This encodes CASRSTTGTGHTEAFF.

The rearrangement joins TRBV7-2 to TRBJ2-5; D not resolved. The germline V and J ends were trimmed by 1 base and 5 bases, with 8 bases remaining between them. Germline V CDR1 and CDR2: SGHTA, FQGNSA. The CDR3 is 13 residues long. The CDR3 protein is CASSLGYRETQYF. CDR3 bases: TGTGCCAGCAGCTTAGGATACCGGGAGACCCAGTACTTC.

This clone was recorded only once. V usage is TRBV19 and J usage is TRBJ1-1, with TRBD1 identical over 7 bases. Germline V gives CDR1 LNHDA, CDR2 SQIVND (reference sequence). Unmatched junction bases numbered 4, after V lost 2 bases and J lost 4 bases. The CDR3 runs 14 residues. The CDR3 here is CASSITGVGTEAFF. The CDR3 region has the DNA TGTGCCAGTAGTATAACAGGGGTGGGCACTGAAGCTTTCTTT.

The chain is built from TRBV27 and TRBJ2-1, with 8 bases that match TRBD2. Per the germline V gene, CDR1 is MNHEY and CDR2 is SMNVEV (reference sequence). V was clipped by 5 bases and J by 7 bases; unmatched bases: 16. The CDR3 extends over 17 amino acids. CDR3 DNA: TGTGCCAGCAGTACCCAAAGACTAGCGAGACCTTATAATGAGCAGTTCTTC. This translates into CASSTQRLARPYNEQFF.

The genes are TRBV3-1 (or the pseudogene TRBV3-2) and TRBJ1-1; the D is unclear. The CDR3 length is 14 residues. The V and J ends lost 4 bases and 4 bases respectively, with 13 bases between them. Germline CDR1 is LGHDT and CDR2 is YNNKEL (reference sequence). The CDR3 coding sequence is TGTGCCAGCAGCCCTTCAGCGAGAGTCACTGAAGCTTTCTTT. It codes for CASSPSARVTEAFF.

The chain recombines TRBV5-6 with TRBJ2-7; 14 bases map to TRBD2. The V and J ends lost 4 bases and 0 bases, in that order; junction bases with no gene match: 3. The CDR3 is made up of 16 amino acids. The germline gives CDR1 SGHDT, CDR2 YYEEEE. The chain's CDR3 is CASSDGLAGGSYEQYF. The DNA for the CDR3 is TGTGCCAGCAGCGACGGACTAGCGGGGGGCTCCTACGAGCAGTACTTC.

The chain couples TRBV25-1 to TRBJ2-1; D assignment may be TRBD1 or TRBD2 (5 bases each). This CDR3 contains 16 residues. Germline CDR1 and CDR2: MGHDK and SYGVNS. The germline V and J ends were trimmed by 1 base and 0 bases, with 10 bases remaining between them. The CDR3 here is CASSEFGGFSYNEQFF. In nucleotides, the CDR3 is TGTGCCAGCAGTGAATTTGGGGGTTTCTCCTACAATGAGCAGTTCTTC.

The chain carries TRBV25-1 and TRBJ1-2, with D tentatively TRBD1 (5 bases). This CDR3 spans 14 amino acids. V was pared by 5 bases and J by 8 bases, with 18 bases between. The germline CDR1 and CDR2 sequences are MGHDK and SYGVNS. The CDR3 DNA is TGTGCCAGCAGTCCCAGGGTCAACTCGGAAGGCTACACCTTC. Translated: CASSPRVNSEGYTF.

This chain links TRBV21-1 with TRBJ2-3; the listed D gene, TRBD1, was not tested against the DNA. TRBV21-1 is tagged as a pseudogene. CDR3 length: 13 residues. For the CDR3, the DNA is TGTGCCAGCAGCAAAGAGGACAGGAATACGCAGTATTTT. Translated: CASSKEDRNTQYF.

The rearrangement uses TRBV5-1 and TRBJ1-5, with D uncertain. This CDR3 is 15 amino acids long. V was clipped by 0 bases and J by 7 bases, with 14 bases between them. From germline, CDR1 is SGHRS and CDR2 YFSETQ. CDR3 residues: CASSLVGSPGQPQHF. In DNA, the CDR3 is TGCGCCAGCAGCTTGGTGGGAAGCCCCGGGCAGCCCCAGCATTTT.

This clone was counted a few times. The chain uses TRBV5-4 and TRBJ1-4; D is perhaps TRBD1 (5 bases). CDR1 and CDR2 from the germline V gene are SGHNT and YYREEE (reference sequence). This CDR3 comprises 15 residues. Trimming took off 1 base at V and 7 bases at J, with 14 bases between the two ends. DNA for the CDR3: TGTGCCAGCAGCTTGAGCGGGACGGGGGGTGAAAAACTGTTTTTT. Its translation: CASSLSGTGGEKLFF.

This chain connects TRBV5-4 to TRBJ2-7, with D perhaps being TRBD1 or TRBD2 (6 bases each). This CDR3 comprises 16 residues. Germline CDR1 is SGHNT and CDR2 is YYREEE (reference sequence). V was trimmed by 0 bases and J by 1 base, leaving 14 bases between them. The chain's CDR3 is CASSLANQGGSYEQYF. As DNA, the CDR3 is TGTGCCAGCAGCTTGGCCAACCAAGGGGGGTCCTACGAGCAGTACTTC. Full variable domain (rest looked up from reference TRBV5-4 and TRBJ2-7): ETGVTQSPTHLIKTRGQQVTLRCSSQSGHNTVSWYQQALGQGPQFIFQYYREEENGRGNFPPRFSGLQFPNYSSELNVNALELDDSALYLCASSLANQGGSYEQYFGPGTRLTVT.

The J gene is TRBJ1-1, the V gene TRBV9, with D hard to call. The CDR3 spans 15 residues. V dropped 0 bases and J dropped 4 bases, with 13 bases sitting between them. Germline values: CDR1 SGDLS, CDR2 YYNGEE. In nucleotides, the CDR3 is TGTGCCAGCAGCGTAGATGCCAAAGAGGGCACTGAAGCTTTCTTT. Its protein is CASSVDAKEGTEAFF.

V usage is TRBV18 and J usage is TRBJ2-1; no clear D gene. The ends were cut back, 1 base at V and 8 bases at J, with 12 bases in the middle. There are 14 residues in the CDR3. Germline V gene lookup returns CDR1 KGHSH and CDR2 LQKENI. CDR3 amino acids: CASSPLGPRDEQFF. The CDR3 DNA reads TGTGCCAGCTCACCACTCGGACCCCGCGATGAGCAGTTCTTC.

DNA of the CDR3: TGTGCCAGCGGCCCCCTTGGGCAGCCCCAGCATTTT. Its translation is CASGPLGQPQHF. V usage is TRBV2 and J usage is TRBJ1-5; D remains ambiguous. The CDR3 length is 12 residues. V was pared by 8 bases and J by 7 bases, with 12 bases between. In germline, CDR1 is SNHLY, CDR2 FYNNEI. Full variable domain (missing parts from reference TRBV2 and TRBJ1-5): EPEVTQTPSHQVTQMGQEVILRCVPISNHLYFYWYRQILGQKVEFLVSFYNNEISEKSEIFDDQFSVERPDGSNFTLKIRSTKLEDSAMYFCASGPLGQPQHFGDGTRLSIL.

The V gene is TRBV7-8, the J gene TRBJ2-5, with TRBD2 identical over 16 bases. The CDR3 covers 16 residues. Looked up from germline, CDR1 is SGHVS and CDR2 is FQNEAQ. Trimming cost V 5 bases and J 4 bases; bases outside gene matches: 4. The CDR3 coding sequence is TGTGCCAGCAGCGCGGGACTAGCGGGGGGGCCAGAGACCCAGTACTTC. This gives the protein CASSAGLAGGPETQYF.

V and J are TRBV4-2 and TRBJ1-5; D gene uncertain. This CDR3 has 13 amino acids. Trimming shortened V by 0 bases and J by 4 bases, and 4 bases separated the two germline ends. Germline assignment: CDR1 LGHNA and CDR2 YNFKEQ. The CDR3 region has the DNA TGTGCCAGCAGCCAAGAGTGGAATCAGCCCCAGCATTTT. Its translation: CASSQEWNQPQHF.

The genes are TRBV3-1 (or the pseudogene TRBV3-2) and TRBJ1-3; the D gene is possibly TRBD1 (5 bases). Germline V CDR1 and CDR2: LGHDT, YNNKEL (reference sequence). The CDR3 has 19 residues. Trimming stripped 1 base from V and 2 bases from J, with 21 bases between. In DNA, the CDR3 is TGTGCCAGCAGCCAAGCCCCAGCCTCTAGGAGGGGAACTGGAAACACCATATATTTT. Its protein product is CASSQAPASRRGTGNTIYF.

The chain combines TRBV28 with TRBJ2-7; TRBD2 might be the D (5 bases). Trimming shortened V by 10 bases and J by 0 bases, and 13 bases separated the two germline ends. CDR1 MDHEN and CDR2 SYDVKM come from the germline V gene. This CDR3 is built from 13 residues. The CDR3 is CATKPGSSYEQYF. CDR3 DNA sequence: TGTGCCACAAAACCGGGGAGCTCCTACGAGCAGTACTTC. The full variable domain, rest sourced from reference TRBV28 and TRBJ2-7, is DVKVTQSSRYLVKRTGEKVFLECVQDMDHENMFWYRQDPGLGLRLIYFSYDVKMKEKGDIPEGYSVSREKKERFSLILESASTNQTSMYLCATKPGSSYEQYFGPGTRLTVT.

The J gene is TRBJ2-4, the V gene TRBV7-2; 7 bases match TRBD2. The length of the CDR3 is 19 residues. Germline CDR1 and CDR2: SGHTA and FQGNSA. Trimming removed 1 base from V and 5 bases from J; junction bases left unmatched: 17. CDR3 bases: TGTGCCAGCAGCTTAGGTTATCGTGTGCGGGGGAATGCCGAAAACATTCAGTACTTC. The encoded protein is CASSLGYRVRGNAENIQYF.

The CDR3 DNA follows: TGCGCCAGCAGCCAAGAAAGACTTAACTATGGCTACACCTTC. Its protein is CASSQERLNYGYTF. The chain joins TRBV4-1 to TRBJ1-2; D unresolved. Per germline, CDR1 MGHRA and CDR2 YSYEKL. Trimming took off 0 bases at V and 1 base at J, with 6 bases between the two ends. This CDR3 comprises 14 residues.

This clone was found a few times. V and J are TRBV12-3 or TRBV12-4 and TRBJ1-3; D remains ambiguous. V was cut by 6 bases and J by 4 bases, with 10 bases left in between. The CDR3 has 13 amino acids. CDR3 residues: CASRERAGNTIYF. The CDR3 DNA follows: TGTGCCAGCAGAGAAAGGGCAGGAAACACCATATATTTT.

The gene calls are TRBV2 and TRBJ1-2, with D unclear. The CDR3 sequence is 13 residues long. Trimming stripped 3 bases from V and 7 bases from J, with 12 bases between. The V gene's germline CDR1 is SNHLY and CDR2 FYNNEI. The CDR3 bases are TGTGCCAGCAGTGAGGACGGACTGGGTGGCTACACCTTC. Translated, it gives CASSEDGLGGYTF.

The J gene is TRBJ1-5, the V gene TRBV4-2; D uncertain. The CDR3 spans 16 residues. V was pared by 0 bases and J by 4 bases, with 13 bases between. Germline V lookup: CDR1 LGHNA, CDR2 YNFKEQ. The CDR3 region has the DNA TGTGCCAGCAGCCAAGATTTGGTGGGAGGAAATCAGCCCCAGCATTTT. This codes for CASSQDLVGGNQPQHF.

This clone was observed a single time. J is TRBJ1-2 and V is TRBV6-5; TRBD1 might be the D (6 bases). This CDR3 is built from 13 residues. Germline-derived CDR1 and CDR2 are MNHEY and SVGAGI. Trimming removed 7 bases at V and 4 bases at J, with 13 bases between. The CDR3 region is CASIGGAGYGYTF. CDR3 nucleotides: TGTGCCAGCATCGGGGGCGCCGGCTATGGCTACACCTTC.

The chain has TRBV3-1 (or the pseudogene TRBV3-2) and TRBJ1-4, with TRBD1 matching over 10 bases. The ends lost 5 bases at V and 7 bases at J; junction bases unmatched: 10. The CDR3 runs 16 residues. Germline V gene lookup returns CDR1 LGHDT and CDR2 YNNKEL (reference sequence). The CDR3, as DNA: TGTGCCAGCAGCGCCCCCGGGACAGGGGCCGGTGAAAAACTGTTTTTT. This gives the protein CASSAPGTGAGEKLFF.

The V and J genes are TRBV19 and TRBJ1-4; TRBD1 is a possible D gene (5 bases). The CDR3 totals 14 residues. CDR1 and CDR2 (germline): LNHDA, SQIVND (reference sequence). V was clipped by 3 bases and J by 8 bases, with 13 bases between them. Written as DNA, the CDR3 is TGTGCCAGTAGTATCCCCGCGGGACGAGAAAAACTGTTTTTT. The encoded protein is CASSIPAGREKLFF.